This TCR beta chain was captured in a study of T cell responses to AZD1222 COVID-19 vaccine. Background on the study: Second doses that came at about 4 or about 12 weeks were put together.

About this clone itself: Its cognate antigen is unknown.

V lost 3 bases, J lost 3 bases, and 11 bases lay in between. The CDR3 length is 13 residues. Germline V gives CDR1 DFQATT, CDR2 SNEGSKA (reference sequence). The method was immunoSEQ multiplex PCR; TCRdb's version includes in-frame clones alone and lacks a portion of them. The data show 140,000 to 150,000 clones, with approximately 90% seen just once and 1.5% to 2% held by the top ten. Study-level points and caveats: In the spike-specific TCR repertoire, nearly half reportedly target unmutated variant regions. Spike regions recognized by vaccine-associated CD4 TCRs spanned the protein, led by 160-218 and 743-854.

V is TRBV20-1 and J is TRBJ1-2, with D possibly being TRBD1 (6 bases). Sequenced material: peripheral blood, taken on day 0 of AZD1222 vaccination. The sequence derives from an adult in good health. CDR3 nucleotides: TGCAGTGCTAGTTCCGGGGGCGACTATGGCTACACCTTC. It encodes CSASSGGDYGYTF.